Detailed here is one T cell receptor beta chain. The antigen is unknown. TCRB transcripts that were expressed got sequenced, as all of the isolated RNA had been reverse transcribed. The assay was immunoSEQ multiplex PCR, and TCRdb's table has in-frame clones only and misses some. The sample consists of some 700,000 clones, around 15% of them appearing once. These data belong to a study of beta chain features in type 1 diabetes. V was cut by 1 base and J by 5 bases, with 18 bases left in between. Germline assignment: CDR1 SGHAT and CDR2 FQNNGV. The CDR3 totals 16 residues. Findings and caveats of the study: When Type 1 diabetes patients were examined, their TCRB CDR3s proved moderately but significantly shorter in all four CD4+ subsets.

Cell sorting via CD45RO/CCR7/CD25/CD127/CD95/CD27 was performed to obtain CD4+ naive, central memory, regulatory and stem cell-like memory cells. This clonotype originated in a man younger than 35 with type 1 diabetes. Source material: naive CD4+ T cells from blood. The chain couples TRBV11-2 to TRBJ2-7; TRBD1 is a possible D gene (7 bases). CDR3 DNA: TGTGCCAGCAGCTTAGCCCACGCAGGGGGGCGCGACGAGCAGTACTTC. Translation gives CASSLAHAGGRDEQYF.